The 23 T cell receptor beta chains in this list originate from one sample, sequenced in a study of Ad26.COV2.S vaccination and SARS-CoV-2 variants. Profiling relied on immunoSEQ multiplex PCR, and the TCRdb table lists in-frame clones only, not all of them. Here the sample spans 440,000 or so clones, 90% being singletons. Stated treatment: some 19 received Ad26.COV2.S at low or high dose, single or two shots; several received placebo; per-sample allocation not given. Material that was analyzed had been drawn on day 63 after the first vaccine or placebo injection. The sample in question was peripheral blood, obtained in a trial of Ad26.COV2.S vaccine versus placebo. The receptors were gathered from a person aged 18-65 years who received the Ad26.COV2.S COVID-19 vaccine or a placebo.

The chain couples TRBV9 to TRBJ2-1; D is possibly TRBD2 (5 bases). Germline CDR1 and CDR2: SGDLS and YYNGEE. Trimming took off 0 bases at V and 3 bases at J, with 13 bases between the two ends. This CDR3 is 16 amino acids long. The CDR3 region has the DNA TGTGCCAGCAGCGTAGATTATGAGGGATACTACAATGAGCAGTTCTTC. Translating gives CASSVDYEGYYNEQFF.

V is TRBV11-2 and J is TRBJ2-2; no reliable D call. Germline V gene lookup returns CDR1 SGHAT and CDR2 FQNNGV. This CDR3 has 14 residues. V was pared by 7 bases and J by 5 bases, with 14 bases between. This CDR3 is CASNSLTSTGELFF. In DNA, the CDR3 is TGTGCCAGCAACTCCCTAACGAGTACCGGGGAGCTGTTTTTT.

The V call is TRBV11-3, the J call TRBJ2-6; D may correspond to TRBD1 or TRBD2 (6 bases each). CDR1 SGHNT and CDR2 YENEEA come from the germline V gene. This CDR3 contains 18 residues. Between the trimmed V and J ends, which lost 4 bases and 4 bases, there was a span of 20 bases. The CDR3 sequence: CASSWGAPLGIGANVLTF. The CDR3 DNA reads TGTGCCAGCAGCTGGGGGGCGCCCTTGGGTATCGGGGCCAACGTCCTGACTTTC.

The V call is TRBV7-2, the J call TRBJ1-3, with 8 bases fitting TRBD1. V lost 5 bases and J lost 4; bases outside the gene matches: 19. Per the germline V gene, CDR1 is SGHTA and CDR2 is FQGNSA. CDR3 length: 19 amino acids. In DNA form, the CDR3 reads TGTGCCAGCAGCCTAAAACCGGCAGGGGGCGGCGCAAGAGGAAACACCATATATTTT. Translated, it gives CASSLKPAGGGARGNTIYF. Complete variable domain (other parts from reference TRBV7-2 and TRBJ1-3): GAGVSQSPSNKVTEKGKDVELRCDPISGHTALYWYRQSLGQGLEFLIYFQGNSAPDKSGLPSDRFSAERTGGSVSTLTIQRTQQEDSAVYLCASSLKPAGGGARGNTIYFGEGSWLTVV.

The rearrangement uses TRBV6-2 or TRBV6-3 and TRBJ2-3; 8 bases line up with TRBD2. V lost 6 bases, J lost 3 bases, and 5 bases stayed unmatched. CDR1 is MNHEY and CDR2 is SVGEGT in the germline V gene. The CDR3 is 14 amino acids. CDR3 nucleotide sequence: TGTGCCAGCAGCAGCGGGGGAGAGACAGATACGCAGTATTTT. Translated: CASSSGGETDTQYF.

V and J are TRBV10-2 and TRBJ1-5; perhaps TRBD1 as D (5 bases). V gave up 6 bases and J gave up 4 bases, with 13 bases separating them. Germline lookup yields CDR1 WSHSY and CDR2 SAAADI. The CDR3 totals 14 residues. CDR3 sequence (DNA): TGCGCCAGCAGGGGGGAGTTGTGGAATCAGCCCCAGCATTTT. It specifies CASRGELWNQPQHF.

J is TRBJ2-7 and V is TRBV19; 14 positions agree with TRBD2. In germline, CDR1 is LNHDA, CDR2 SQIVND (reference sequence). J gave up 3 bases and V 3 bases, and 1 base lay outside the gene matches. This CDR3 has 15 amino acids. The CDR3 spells CASSIGLAGGYEQYF. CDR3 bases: TGTGCCAGTAGTATTGGACTAGCGGGAGGCTACGAGCAGTACTTC.

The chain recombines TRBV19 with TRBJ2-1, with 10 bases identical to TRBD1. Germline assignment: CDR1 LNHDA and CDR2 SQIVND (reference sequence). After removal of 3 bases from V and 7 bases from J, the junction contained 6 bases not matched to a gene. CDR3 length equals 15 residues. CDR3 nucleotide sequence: TGTGCCAGTAGTATTACCGGGACAGGGGCGAATGAGCAGTTCTTC. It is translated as CASSITGTGANEQFF.

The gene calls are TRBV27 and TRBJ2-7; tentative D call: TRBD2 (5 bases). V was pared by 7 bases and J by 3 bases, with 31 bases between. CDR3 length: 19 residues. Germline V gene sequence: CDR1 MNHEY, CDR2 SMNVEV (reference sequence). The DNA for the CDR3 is TGTGCCAGCACCCTGGAGAGAGGGATTAGCCCGCTTTCGGACTACGAGCAGTACTTC. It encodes CASTLERGISPLSDYEQYF.

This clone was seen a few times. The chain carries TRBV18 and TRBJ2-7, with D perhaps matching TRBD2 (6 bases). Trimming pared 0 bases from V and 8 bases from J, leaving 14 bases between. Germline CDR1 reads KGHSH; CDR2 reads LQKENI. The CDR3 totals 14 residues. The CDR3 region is CASSPPGTPSQQYF. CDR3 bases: TGTGCCAGCTCACCACCCGGGACTCCCTCCCAGCAGTACTTC. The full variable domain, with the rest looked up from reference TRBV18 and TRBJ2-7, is NAGVMQNPRHLVRRRGQEARLRCSPMKGHSHVYWYRQLPEEGLKFMVYLQKENIIDESGMPKERFSAEFPKEGPSILRIQQVVRGDSAAYFCASSPPGTPSQQYFGPGTRLTVT.

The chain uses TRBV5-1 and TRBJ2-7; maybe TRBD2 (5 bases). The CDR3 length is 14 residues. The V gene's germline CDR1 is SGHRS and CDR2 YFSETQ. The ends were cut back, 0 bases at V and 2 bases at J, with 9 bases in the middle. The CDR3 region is CASSLDGVPYEQYF. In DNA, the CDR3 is TGCGCCAGCAGCTTGGACGGGGTACCCTACGAGCAGTACTTC.

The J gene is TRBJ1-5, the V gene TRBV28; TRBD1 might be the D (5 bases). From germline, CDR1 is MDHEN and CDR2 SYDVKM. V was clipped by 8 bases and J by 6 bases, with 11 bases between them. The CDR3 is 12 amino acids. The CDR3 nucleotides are TGTGCCAGCGGCGGGGGAGGTCAGCCCCAGCATTTT. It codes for CASGGGGQPQHF.

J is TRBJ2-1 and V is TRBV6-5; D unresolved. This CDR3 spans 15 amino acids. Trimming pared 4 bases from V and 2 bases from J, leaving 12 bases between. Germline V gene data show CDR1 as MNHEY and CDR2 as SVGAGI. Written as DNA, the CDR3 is TGTGCCAGCAGTTCTACAGCAGGAGCCTACAATGAGCAGTTCTTC. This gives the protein CASSSTAGAYNEQFF.

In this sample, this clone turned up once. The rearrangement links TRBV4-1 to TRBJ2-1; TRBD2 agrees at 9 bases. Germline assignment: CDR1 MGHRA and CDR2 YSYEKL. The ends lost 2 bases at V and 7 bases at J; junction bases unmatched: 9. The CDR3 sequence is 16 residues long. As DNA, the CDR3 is TGCGCCAGCAGCCAACCGACTAGCGGCTCCCTAAATGAGCAGTTCTTC. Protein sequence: CASSQPTSGSLNEQFF.

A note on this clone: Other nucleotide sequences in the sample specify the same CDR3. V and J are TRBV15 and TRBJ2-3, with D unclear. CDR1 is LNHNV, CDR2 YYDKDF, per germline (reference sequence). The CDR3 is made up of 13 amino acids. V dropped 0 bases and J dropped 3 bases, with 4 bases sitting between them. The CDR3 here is CATSRDRTDTQYF. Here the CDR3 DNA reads TGTGCCACCAGCAGAGACAGAACAGATACGCAGTATTTT.

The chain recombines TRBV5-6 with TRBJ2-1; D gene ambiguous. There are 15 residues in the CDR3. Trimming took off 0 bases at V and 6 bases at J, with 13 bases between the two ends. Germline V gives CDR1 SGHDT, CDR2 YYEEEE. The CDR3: CASSLGQMRSNEQFF. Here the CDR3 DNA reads TGTGCCAGCAGCTTGGGGCAGATGAGGAGCAATGAGCAGTTCTTC.

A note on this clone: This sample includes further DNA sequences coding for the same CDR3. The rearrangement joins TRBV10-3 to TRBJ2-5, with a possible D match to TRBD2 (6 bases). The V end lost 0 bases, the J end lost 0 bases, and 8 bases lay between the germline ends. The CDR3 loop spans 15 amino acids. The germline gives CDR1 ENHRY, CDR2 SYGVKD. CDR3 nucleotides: TGTGCCATCAGTGAGTCGGGCGGGAACCAAGAGACCCAGTACTTC. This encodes CAISESGGNQETQYF.

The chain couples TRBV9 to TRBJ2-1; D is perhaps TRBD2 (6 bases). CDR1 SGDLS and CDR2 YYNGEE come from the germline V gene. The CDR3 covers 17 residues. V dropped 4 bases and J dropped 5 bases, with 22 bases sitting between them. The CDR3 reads CASSPHVPAGQNNEQFF. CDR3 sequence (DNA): TGTGCCAGCAGCCCCCATGTCCCAGCGGGCCAAAACAATGAGCAGTTCTTC. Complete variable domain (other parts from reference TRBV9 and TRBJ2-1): DSGVTQTPKHLITATGQRVTLRCSPRSGDLSVYWYQQSLDQGLQFLIQYYNGEERAKGNILERFSAQQFPDLHSELNLSSLELGDSALYFCASSPHVPAGQNNEQFFGPGTRLTVL.

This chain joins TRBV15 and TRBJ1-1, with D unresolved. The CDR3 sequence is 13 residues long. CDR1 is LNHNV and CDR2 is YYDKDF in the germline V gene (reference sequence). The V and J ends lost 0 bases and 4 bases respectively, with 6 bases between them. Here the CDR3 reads CATSRDVGTEAFF. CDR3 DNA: TGTGCCACCAGCAGAGATGTAGGCACTGAAGCTTTCTTT.

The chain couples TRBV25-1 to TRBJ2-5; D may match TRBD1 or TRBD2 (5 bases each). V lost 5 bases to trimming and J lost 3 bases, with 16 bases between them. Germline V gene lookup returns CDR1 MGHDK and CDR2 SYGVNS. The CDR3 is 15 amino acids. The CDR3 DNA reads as TGTGCCAGCAGTCTCCATACGGGACGAAAAGAGACCCAGTACTTC. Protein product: CASSLHTGRKETQYF.

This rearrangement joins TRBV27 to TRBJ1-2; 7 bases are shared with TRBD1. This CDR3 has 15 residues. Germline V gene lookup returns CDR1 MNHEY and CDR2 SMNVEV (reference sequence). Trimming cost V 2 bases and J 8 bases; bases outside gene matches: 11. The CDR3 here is CASSLRTGGMGGYTF. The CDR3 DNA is TGTGCCAGCAGTTTAAGGACAGGCGGGATGGGGGGCTACACCTTC.

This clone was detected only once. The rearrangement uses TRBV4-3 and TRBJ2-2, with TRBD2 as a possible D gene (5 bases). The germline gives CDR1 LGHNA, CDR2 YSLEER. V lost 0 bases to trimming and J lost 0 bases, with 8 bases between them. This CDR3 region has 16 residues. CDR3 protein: CASSQEGGPNTGELFF. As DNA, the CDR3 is TGCGCCAGCAGCCAAGAAGGCGGGCCGAACACCGGGGAGCTGTTTTTT.

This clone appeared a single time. The chain's CDR3 is CASSQGTSDYNEQFF. The CDR3, as DNA: TGTGCCAGCAGCCAGGGGACTAGCGACTACAATGAGCAGTTCTTC. The V and J genes are TRBV7-3 and TRBJ2-1; 10 bases fit TRBD2. The CDR3 contains 15 residues. The V segment lost 5 bases and the J segment 3 bases; nucleotides outside the gene matches: 4. From germline, CDR1 is SGHTA and CDR2 FQGTGA.